This T cell receptor (beta chain) came from a study of response to subunit inactivated influenza vaccine (dated by TCRdb to the late 2010s). For context, the study as a whole: Deep quantitative profiling of the T cell receptor repertoire was used in the study to follow responses to a trivalent subunit inactivated influenza vaccine. Results the study describes overall, beyond this receptor: It was suggested by the authors that each seasonal influenza vaccination may recruit only a limited number of new T cells.

This clonotype has a count of ten or more. Its specific antigen is unknown. No qualities accompany the bases; no much larger clone lies one base away. The CDR3 runs 16 amino acids, cysteine and phenylalanine included. Of the read, only the CDR3 DNA is kept; its 48 bases are in frame from base 1. V is cut by 2 bases and J by 0 bases, and the space between the germline ends is 11 bases. The method behind the library was RT-PCR. The sequencing machine was an Illumina HiSeq 2500. TCRdb handled the public reads itself, with Q25 trimming in fastp and clone calling in MiXCR, and kept productive beta chains. Each CDR3 protein gets just one entry, which takes the most common genes and DNA from the rows behind it. The sample table contains 530,000 or so distinct CDR3 sequences; only one count was recorded for 10% to 15% of them. Together, the top ten hold about a tenth of the sample.

Recombination connected TRBV12-3 or TRBV12-4 to TRBJ1-5; no D gene is confidently identified. Sequencing used PBMCs from blood, obtained on the day of vaccination. The source of this sequence is a middle-aged man who received an inactivated influenza vaccine. Donor details come from another sample of the same person, matched by shared clones. The sequenced DNA is TGTGCCAGCAGTTTATGGGAGTCATATAGCAATCAGCCCCAGCATTTT. Translated, this is CASSLWESYSNQPQHF.